The 13 T cell receptor beta chains reported below all come from one sample, sequenced in a study of graft-versus-host responses after intestinal transplantation. Repertoires were generated with immunoSEQ multiplex PCR, while TCRdb's copy carries only in-frame clones and drops some. This sample yields 23,000 or so clones, of which over 90% are seen a single time; less than 0.55% belongs to the top ten. Sequencing used PBMCs, obtained 18 days after transplant. The receptors were sampled from a human patient who received an intestinal transplant, so some T cells may come from the graft donor.

The gene calls are TRBV7-9 and TRBJ2-1; 8 nucleotides agree with TRBD2. Germline V gene lookup returns CDR1 SEHNR and CDR2 FQNEAQ (reference sequence). After removal of 2 bases from V and 10 bases from J, the junction contained 13 bases not matched to a gene. The CDR3 loop spans 16 amino acids. CDR3 bases: TGTGCCAGCAGCTTACCTCAAGCGGGGGCCCGGGGAGAGCAGTTCTTC. Translation gives CASSLPQAGARGEQFF.

The rearrangement links TRBV5-1 to TRBJ1-1; tentative D call: TRBD1 (6 bases). The CDR3 is made up of 16 amino acids. CDR1 is SGHRS, CDR2 YFSETQ, per germline. With 2 bases removed from V and 4 bases from J, the gap between germline ends came to 18 bases. The CDR3 loop reads CASSFTTGIAFTEAFF. The CDR3 nucleotides read TGCGCCAGCAGCTTCACCACAGGGATTGCGTTCACTGAAGCTTTCTTT.

The rearrangement uses TRBV29-1 and TRBJ1-2; 7 positions match TRBD1. Germline V lookup: CDR1 SQVTM, CDR2 ANQGSEA. The CDR3 sequence is 13 residues long. V was clipped by 8 bases and J by 4 bases; unmatched bases: 10. CDR3 in amino acids: CSTTPGTAYGYTF. In DNA, the CDR3 is TGCAGCACTACCCCTGGGACAGCCTATGGCTACACCTTC.

CDR3 amino acids: CASSERDRDEKLFF. The CDR3 DNA reads as TGTGCCAGCAGTGAACGGGACAGGGACGAAAAACTGTTTTTT. The genes are TRBV2 and TRBJ1-4, with TRBD1 matching 9 bases. V lost 2 bases, J lost 8 bases, and 3 bases stayed unmatched. This CDR3 contains 14 residues. Per germline, CDR1 SNHLY and CDR2 FYNNEI.

The chain links TRBV11-2 to TRBJ2-1; D ambiguous. This CDR3 is built from 13 residues. Germline V gene sequence: CDR1 SGHAT, CDR2 FQNNGV. V lost 8 bases and J lost 8, with 16 bases in between. CDR3 coding DNA: TGTGCCAGCCGATGGGGTGAGTTTGATGAGCAGTTCTTC. This translates into CASRWGEFDEQFF.

The chain carries TRBV7-6 and TRBJ2-5, with TRBD2 matching 7 bases. J lost 1 base, V lost 4 bases, and 6 bases had no gene match. This CDR3 region has 15 residues. Germline V gives CDR1 SGHVS, CDR2 FNYEAQ. CDR3 region: CASSSLGTTQETQYF. CDR3 sequence (DNA): TGTGCCAGCAGCTCCCTGGGGACTACCCAAGAGACCCAGTACTTC. The complete variable domain, with remaining parts taken from reference TRBV7-6 and TRBJ2-5, reads GAGVSQSPRYKVTKRGQDVALRCDPISGHVSLYWYRQALGQGPEFLTYFNYEAQQDKSGLPNDRFSAERPEGSISTLTIQRTEQRDSAMYRCASSSLGTTQETQYFGPGTRLLVL.

The J gene is TRBJ2-7, the V gene TRBV6-4, with TRBD2 matching over 9 bases. The V gene's germline CDR1 is MRHNA and CDR2 SNTAGT. The CDR3 totals 14 residues. V lost 2 bases and J lost 8; bases outside the gene matches: 7. Written as DNA, the CDR3 is TGTGCCAGCAGTGACGGCGGGGGGGCCTCTCAGCAGTACTTC. As protein: CASSDGGGASQQYF.

J is TRBJ2-1 and V is TRBV27, with 10 bases aligning to TRBD2. Trimming at V came to 4 bases and at J to 7 bases, leaving 7 bases not matched to a gene. The CDR3 has 15 residues. Germline V gives CDR1 MNHEY, CDR2 SMNVEV (reference sequence). As DNA, the CDR3 is TGTGCCAGCAGTTCCCTAGCGGGGGTCAATAATGAGCAGTTCTTC. Its protein product is CASSSLAGVNNEQFF.

This chain uses TRBV4-1 with TRBJ2-1; 10 nucleotides align to TRBD1. This CDR3 contains 16 residues. V dropped 3 bases and J dropped 8; count of bases not matched to a gene: 10. Germline CDR1 and CDR2: MGHRA and YSYEKL. The CDR3 loop reads CASSQPRQGAGDEQFF. DNA for the CDR3: TGCGCCAGCAGCCAGCCAAGACAGGGGGCGGGCGATGAGCAGTTCTTC.

This clone has only a few counts. This rearrangement joins TRBV7-9 to TRBJ1-6, with 9 bases matching TRBD1. CDR1 SEHNR and CDR2 FQNEAQ come from the germline V gene (reference sequence). The CDR3 has 15 residues. Germline trimming cut 4 bases from V and 3 bases from J; bases unmatched to any gene: 1. The CDR3 region has the DNA TGTGCCAGCAGCTGGACAGGGGTCTATAATTCACCCCTCCACTTT. Encoded protein: CASSWTGVYNSPLHF.

This chain connects TRBV14 to TRBJ1-1; a possible D gene is TRBD1 (6 bases). Trimming removed 1 base from V and 3 bases from J, with 21 bases in between. The CDR3 sequence is 18 residues long. The V gene's germline CDR1 is SGHDN and CDR2 FVKESK. The CDR3 region has the DNA TGTGCCAGCAGCCAAGCCCCCAGACAGGAAAGGTGGGACACTGAAGCTTTCTTT. Translation: CASSQAPRQERWDTEAFF.

The J gene is TRBJ2-3, the V gene TRBV5-1; the match to TRBD1 covers 9 bases. Trimming took 6 bases from V and 3 from J; bases not matched to a gene: 11. The length of the CDR3 is 16 residues. The germline gives CDR1 SGHRS, CDR2 YFSETQ. The CDR3 DNA reads TGCGCCAGCACTACGACTCCCGGGACAGGGACAGATACGCAGTATTTT. Protein: CASTTTPGTGTDTQYF. Supplemented by reference TRBV5-1 and TRBJ2-3, the full variable domain reads KAGVTQTPRYLIKTRGQQVTLSCSPISGHRSVSWYQQTPGQGLQFLFEYFSETQRNKGNFPGRFSGRQFSNSRSEMNVSTLELGDSALYLCASTTTPGTGTDTQYFGPGTRLTVL.

The chain joins TRBV7-9 to TRBJ1-2; TRBD1 is a possible D gene (5 bases). This CDR3 is 18 amino acids long. Germline CDR1 reads SEHNR; CDR2 reads FQNEAQ (reference sequence). V was trimmed by 3 bases and J by 0 bases, leaving 20 bases between them. CDR3: CASSLNLAGHLANYGYTF. The CDR3, as DNA: TGTGCCAGCAGCTTGAACCTAGCTGGACACCTAGCTAACTATGGCTACACCTTC.